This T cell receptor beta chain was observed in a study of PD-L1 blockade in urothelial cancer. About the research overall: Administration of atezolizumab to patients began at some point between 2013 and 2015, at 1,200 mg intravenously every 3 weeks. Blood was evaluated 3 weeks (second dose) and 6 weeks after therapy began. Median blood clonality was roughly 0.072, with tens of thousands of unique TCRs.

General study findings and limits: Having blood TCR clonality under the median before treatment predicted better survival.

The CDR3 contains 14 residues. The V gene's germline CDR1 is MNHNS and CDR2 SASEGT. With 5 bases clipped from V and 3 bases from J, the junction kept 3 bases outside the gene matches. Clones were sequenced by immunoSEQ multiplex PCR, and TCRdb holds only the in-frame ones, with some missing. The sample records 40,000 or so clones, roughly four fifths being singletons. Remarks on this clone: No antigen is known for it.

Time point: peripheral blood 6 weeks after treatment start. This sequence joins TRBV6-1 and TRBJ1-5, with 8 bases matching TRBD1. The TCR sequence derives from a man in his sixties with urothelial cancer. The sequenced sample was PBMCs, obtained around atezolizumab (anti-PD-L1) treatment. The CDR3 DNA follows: TGTGCCAGCAGTTTACAGGGGGTCAATCAGCCCCAGCATTTT. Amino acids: CASSLQGVNQPQHF.